Shown below are 10 T cell receptor beta chains from a single sample sequenced in a study of cytomegalovirus exposure and HLA in healthy donors. Sequenced by immunoSEQ multiplex PCR; TCRdb stores in-frame clones only, minus some. This table has about 65,000 clones, approximately 90% appearing once. The sequenced material came from PBMCs. The receptors here all came from a woman between 18 and 29 years old in good health and CMV-seronegative.

The chain employs TRBV6-5 and TRBJ2-7, with 7 bases matching TRBD1. Per the germline V gene, CDR1 is MNHEY and CDR2 is SVGAGI. Trimming cost V 6 bases and J 9 bases; bases outside gene matches: 14. This CDR3 has 14 residues. The CDR3 DNA follows: TGTGCCAGCAGACAGGGGTCCTCTCATGGGGGGCAGTACTTC. Translating it yields CASRQGSSHGGQYF.

The rearrangement links TRBV6-1 to TRBJ2-1, with no clear D. V dropped 4 bases and J dropped 7 bases, with 5 bases sitting between them. CDR1 and CDR2 from the germline V gene are MNHNS and SASEGT. This CDR3 region has 11 residues. The CDR3 bases are TGTGCCAGCAGTGGGAGAAATGAGCAGTTCTTC. It encodes CASSGRNEQFF.

The gene calls are TRBV7-2 and TRBJ2-7; 7 nucleotides agree with TRBD2. The V and J ends lost 1 base and 2 bases, in that order; junction bases with no gene match: 8. The CDR3 spans 16 residues. CDR1 is SGHTA and CDR2 is FQGNSA in the germline V gene. The DNA of the CDR3 is TGTGCCAGCAGCTTAGAAGGGGCGGGACTACCCTACGAGCAGTACTTC. This codes for CASSLEGAGLPYEQYF.

J is TRBJ2-7 and V is TRBV7-9; 11 nucleotides agree with TRBD2. J was trimmed by 1 base and V by 6 bases; bases with no gene match: 5. The CDR3 is 15 amino acids. Germline CDR1 and CDR2: SEHNR and FQNEAQ (reference sequence). Written as DNA, the CDR3 is TGTGCCAGCAGTTTTAGCGGGAGGGGGTCCTACGAGCAGTACTTC. Protein product: CASSFSGRGSYEQYF.

About this clone: At one end the junction does not follow the germline gene, possibly because of a read error. The chain is built from TRBV30 and TRBJ2-1; D unclear. Germline CDR1 reads GTSNPN; CDR2 reads SVGIG (reference sequence). The CDR3 length is 14 residues. The CDR3 protein is CAWSVLGSDNEQFF. In nucleotides, the CDR3 is TGTGCCTGGAGTGTACTGGGCTCCGACAATGAGCAGTTCTTC.

The chain combines TRBV4-2 with TRBJ2-3; the match to TRBD2 covers 9 bases. Germline trimming cut 1 base from V and 5 bases from J; bases unmatched to any gene: 4. The CDR3 has 15 amino acids. Germline CDR1 and CDR2: LGHNA and YNFKEQ. CDR3 sequence (DNA): TGTGCCAGCAGCCAAGGCGGGGGGGCCATAGATACGCAGTATTTT. Its translation is CASSQGGGAIDTQYF.

This sequence joins TRBV5-1 and TRBJ2-2, with 7 bases identical to TRBD2. The ends lost 3 bases at V and 5 bases at J; junction bases unmatched: 1. CDR3 size: 13 residues. Germline values: CDR1 SGHRS, CDR2 YFSETQ. The CDR3: CASSYGGTGELFF. In DNA, the CDR3 is TGCGCCAGCAGCTACGGGGGGACCGGGGAGCTGTTTTTT.

The rearrangement uses TRBV12-5 and TRBJ2-1; TRBD1 aligns across 9 bases. Germline trimming cut 5 bases from V and 1 base from J; bases unmatched to any gene: 12. This CDR3 is built from 18 residues. Germline V gene data show CDR1 as LGHNT and CDR2 as FRNRAP. The CDR3 nucleotides read TGTGCTAGTGGTCCAACCCCATCCGGGACAGGGTCCTACAATGAGCAGTTCTTC. This sequence encodes CASGPTPSGTGSYNEQFF.

The chain couples TRBV27 to TRBJ1-2; no firm D call. This CDR3 spans 13 amino acids. The germline gives CDR1 MNHEY, CDR2 SMNVEV (reference sequence). The V gene lost 5 bases and the J gene lost 4 bases, with 11 bases spanning the gap. The CDR3 region is CASSPRGPYGYTF. The CDR3 nucleotides read TGTGCCAGCAGTCCGCGAGGGCCCTATGGCTACACCTTC.

The chain carries TRBV7-3 and TRBJ2-7; tentatively, D is TRBD1 (6 bases). Germline-derived CDR1 and CDR2 are SGHTA and FQGTGA. V lost 3 bases and J 7 bases, leaving 16 bases between the germline ends. The CDR3 runs to 14 residues. The CDR3 region has the DNA TGTGCCAGCAGCTTGACAGGAACCGGTGATGAGCAGTACTTC. Translated: CASSLTGTGDEQYF.